This TCR beta chain is drawn from a study of cytomegalovirus exposure and HLA in healthy donors. General observations from the study: Rarity characterized most TCR sequences, yet some public TCRs appeared in many donors. A link between a missense DCLRE1C variant and TCR beta V- and J-gene trimming emerged from a later analysis. TCR beta V segments were, for the most part, productive about 87% or about 30% of the time in an earlier analysis. Among TCR beta chains of equal frequency, HLA-associated ones were more clonally expanded in a later analysis.

As to this clone: The target antigen is unknown.

PCR involved 60 Vbeta and 13 Jbeta primers. This table comes from immunoSEQ multiplex PCR, and its TCRdb copy is limited to in-frame clones, with some not included. Counted here are a few hundred thousand clones, roughly 79% occurring once; the ten biggest clones make up approximately 0.5%. There are 15 residues in the CDR3. V lost 2 bases, J lost 8 bases, and 15 bases lay in between. Looked up from germline, CDR1 is ENHRY and CDR2 is SYGVKD. This chain connects TRBV10-3 to TRBJ1-4, with a weak D call TRBD1 (5 bases). The origin of this receptor is a woman in her thirties or forties in good health and CMV-seronegative. The material sequenced was PBMCs. The CDR3 bases are TGTGCCATCAGTGAGATGGGGCAGGTCGGGGAAAAACTGTTTTTT. It specifies CAISEMGQVGEKLFF.